This T cell receptor beta chain derives from a study of blood T cell repertoires in COVID-19. The CDR3 is 14 amino acids. V trimming: 6 bases; J trimming: 5 bases; junction bases outside the gene matches: 10. Germline V lookup: CDR1 GTSNPN, CDR2 SVGIG (reference sequence). The assay was immunoSEQ multiplex PCR, and TCRdb's table has in-frame clones only and misses some. This sample has around 250,000 clones, with 82% found just once. The chain employs TRBV30 and TRBJ1-1; the match to TRBD1 covers 9 bases. The TCR comes from a middle-aged man who had been exposed to COVID-19. The source material was PBMCs or T cells enriched from blood (not recorded which). CDR3 region: CACRVGQGWTEAFF. The CDR3 DNA sequence: TGTGCCTGTAGGGTAGGACAGGGGTGGACTGAAGCTTTCTTT.